The 5 T cell receptor beta chains reported below all come from one sample, sequenced in a study of STAT5B mutations in CD4+ large granular lymphocyte leukemia. TCRdb's table, derived via immunoSEQ multiplex PCR, lists solely in-frame clones and lacks some. Of about 35,000 clones listed, 81% were seen once; the top ten hold around 4.3%. Sequencing was carried out using CD4+ T cells from blood buffy coats. These receptors all come from a human donor in good health.

This clone has a handful of counts. V is TRBV30 and J is TRBJ1-5; D gene unclear. The CDR3 runs to 13 residues. The germline V gene encodes CDR1 GTSNPN and CDR2 SVGIG (reference sequence). Trimming removed 2 bases at V and 3 bases at J, with 8 bases between. The CDR3 DNA reads as TGTGCCTGGAGTCATTATATCAATCAGCCCCAGCATTTT. It translates to CAWSHYINQPQHF.

The rearrangement links TRBV10-3 to TRBJ1-3, with D possibly TRBD1 on 6 matching bases. Germline V gives CDR1 ENHRY, CDR2 SYGVKD. The V and J ends lost 3 bases and 0 bases respectively, with 12 bases between them. This CDR3 has 16 residues. CDR3 in DNA: TGTGCCATCAGTGAAGTAGGACAGCGCTCTGGAAACACCATATATTTT. It specifies CAISEVGQRSGNTIYF.

This rearrangement joins TRBV10-1 to TRBJ2-5; tentative D call: TRBD2 (6 bases). The CDR3 is made up of 16 amino acids. Trimming left V 2 bases short and J 2 bases short, with 15 bases between. Germline CDR1 reads WNHNN; CDR2 reads SYGVQD (reference sequence). The CDR3 spells CASSEPYFSGQETQYF. In nucleotides, the CDR3 is TGCGCCAGCAGTGAGCCCTACTTTAGCGGACAAGAGACCCAGTACTTC.

The chain has TRBV27 and TRBJ2-1; TRBD1 matches 9 bases. Germline-derived CDR1 and CDR2 are MNHEY and SMNVEV (reference sequence). The V and J ends lost 5 bases and 6 bases, in that order; junction bases with no gene match: 23. This CDR3 has 20 amino acids. CDR3 sequence (DNA): TGTGCCAGCAGTAGACTCCCCACCGGGACAGGGCACCCATTGGGCAATGAGCAGTTCTTC. Amino acids: CASSRLPTGTGHPLGNEQFF.

This clone was found a few times. The CDR3: CASSLKGTGGYEQYF. In nucleotides, the CDR3 is TGTGCCAGCAGTTTGAAAGGGACAGGGGGCTACGAGCAGTACTTC. The chain is built from TRBV27 and TRBJ2-7; TRBD1 matches 11 bases. Germline CDR1 and CDR2: MNHEY and SMNVEV (reference sequence). The CDR3 is made up of 15 amino acids. The V and J ends lost 3 bases and 3 bases, in that order; junction bases with no gene match: 4.